These 11 T cell receptor beta chains came from one sample sequenced in a study of blood T cells in healthy people across ages. Through a sample-barcoded 5' primer and a J-beta primer mix, a second PCR was run for roughly 7 to 11 cycles. Each CDR3 protein is one row after TCRdb ran MiXCR on the 5' RACE reads. The sample has around 1.1 million distinct CDR3 sequences; around two fifths are singletons. Sequences were obtained from blood. The receptor source for this set is a man aged 18 to 29 in good health.

In this sample, this clonotype turned up a few times. This may come from a read error, since a much larger clone is one base off. The chain recombines TRBV5-6 with TRBJ1-5, with TRBD1 identical over 8 bases. CDR3 size: 13 residues. From germline, CDR1 is SGHDT and CDR2 YYEEEE. Losses at the gene ends were 5 bases for V and 3 bases for J; bases not matched to a gene: 1. CDR3 residues: CASRTGDNQPQHF. The CDR3 coding sequence is TGTGCCAGCAGGACAGGGGACAATCAGCCCCAGCATTTT. Looking up the rest from reference TRBV5-6 and TRBJ1-5 gives the full variable domain: DAGVTQSPTHLIKTRGQQVTLRCSPKSGHDTVSWYQQALGQGPQFIFQYYEEEERQRGNFPDRFSGHQFPNYSSELNVNALLLGDSALYLCASRTGDNQPQHFGDGTRLSIL.

This clonotype was seen only a few times. The rearrangement uses TRBV15 and TRBJ1-5; no firm D call. This CDR3 has 14 residues. Germline CDR1 LNHNV, CDR2 YYDKDF (reference sequence). Trimming pared 0 bases from V and 7 bases from J, leaving 10 bases between. Written as DNA, the CDR3 is TGTGCCACCAGCAGAGATCTGGGAAACCAGCCCCAGCATTTT. Residues: CATSRDLGNQPQHF.

This clonotype was picked up a small number of times. The rearrangement joins TRBV7-9 to TRBJ2-1; D may be TRBD2 (5 bases). CDR3 length: 13 amino acids. V lost 5 bases to trimming and J lost 9 bases, with 14 bases between them. CDR1 is SEHNR and CDR2 is FQNEAQ in the germline V gene (reference sequence). The CDR3 loop is CASSRTGNGEQFF. The CDR3 nucleotides read TGTGCCAGCAGCAGGACCGGGAACGGTGAGCAGTTCTTC.

This clonotype was observed a few times. This chain connects TRBV20-1 to TRBJ2-7; 9 nucleotides agree with TRBD1. CDR1 DFQATT and CDR2 SNEGSKA come from the germline V gene (reference sequence). The trim removed 6 bases at V and 2 bases at J, leaving 5 bases unmatched. The CDR3 is 13 residues long. The CDR3 sequence is CSAARDRAYEQYF. The CDR3 DNA sequence: TGCAGTGCGGCCCGGGACAGGGCCTACGAGCAGTACTTC.

This clonotype has more than one count but fewer than ten. This chain connects TRBV30 to TRBJ1-1; no clear D. CDR1 and CDR2 (germline): GTSNPN, SVGIG (reference sequence). The CDR3 runs 13 residues. Trimming left V 0 bases short and J 1 base short, with 6 bases between. CDR3 amino acids: CAWSVSRNTEAFF. As DNA, the CDR3 is TGTGCCTGGAGTGTAAGCCGGAACACTGAAGCTTTCTTT. Full variable domain (missing parts from reference TRBV30 and TRBJ1-1): SQTIHQWPATLVQPVGSPLSLECTVEGTSNPNLYWYRQAAGRGLQLLFYSVGIGQISSEVPQNLSASRPQDRQFILSSKKLLLSDSGFYLCAWSVSRNTEAFFGQGTRLTVV.

There are many counts of this clonotype. This sequence joins TRBV20-1 and TRBJ1-5, with D maybe TRBD1 (5 bases). Per germline, CDR1 DFQATT and CDR2 SNEGSKA (reference sequence). CDR3 length equals 12 residues. The V and J ends lost 1 base and 6 bases respectively, with 7 bases between them. The CDR3 DNA is TGCAGTGCTAGAGGGGGGTCTCAGCCCCAGCATTTT. Protein product: CSARGGSQPQHF.

The J gene is TRBJ2-1, the V gene TRBV29-1; TRBD2 might be the D (5 bases). The germline V gene has CDR1 SQVTM and CDR2 ANQGSEA. The CDR3 is made up of 12 amino acids. The V end lost 4 bases, the J end lost 12 bases, and 16 bases lay between the germline ends. The DNA for the CDR3 is TGCAGCGTTGGCGGGCGGCCAGATGGGCAGTTCTTC. Protein: CSVGGRPDGQFF.

The chain recombines TRBV4-1 with TRBJ2-3; possible D gene TRBD1, 6 bases. Germline V gene sequence: CDR1 MGHRA, CDR2 YSYEKL. CDR3 length: 15 residues. Trimming cost V 2 bases and J 2 bases, with 11 bases left between them. The CDR3 nucleotides are TGCGCCAGCAGCCAACCGGGACACAACACAGATACGCAGTATTTT. Protein product: CASSQPGHNTDTQYF.

The genes are TRBV15 and TRBJ1-4, with D perhaps matching TRBD1 (5 bases). V was pared by 0 bases and J by 5 bases, with 19 bases between. The CDR3 runs to 18 residues. Germline CDR1 and CDR2: LNHNV and YYDKDF (reference sequence). The CDR3 DNA sequence: TGTGCCACCAGCAGAGATACGGCAGGGCGCTATTCAAATGAAAAACTGTTTTTT. It is translated as CATSRDTAGRYSNEKLFF.

This clonotype has only a few counts. The chain employs TRBV27 and TRBJ2-1; 8 bases align to TRBD2. CDR1 is MNHEY and CDR2 is SMNVEV in the germline V gene (reference sequence). The CDR3 extends over 16 amino acids. V shed 5 bases, J shed 0 bases, and the junction held 6 bases outside the gene matches. CDR3 in DNA: TGTGCCAGCAGTGTTCTGGCGGGGGGCTCCTACAATGAGCAGTTCTTC. It is translated as CASSVLAGGSYNEQFF.

This clonotype has at least ten counts. V gene TRBV4-2 combines with J gene TRBJ1-5; D remains unclear. The length of the CDR3 is 14 residues. CDR1 LGHNA and CDR2 YNFKEQ come from the germline V gene. V shed 0 bases and J shed 2 bases, with 5 bases lying between them. The chain's CDR3 is CASSQEPGNQPQHF. DNA for the CDR3: TGTGCCAGCAGCCAAGAACCAGGCAATCAGCCCCAGCATTTT.